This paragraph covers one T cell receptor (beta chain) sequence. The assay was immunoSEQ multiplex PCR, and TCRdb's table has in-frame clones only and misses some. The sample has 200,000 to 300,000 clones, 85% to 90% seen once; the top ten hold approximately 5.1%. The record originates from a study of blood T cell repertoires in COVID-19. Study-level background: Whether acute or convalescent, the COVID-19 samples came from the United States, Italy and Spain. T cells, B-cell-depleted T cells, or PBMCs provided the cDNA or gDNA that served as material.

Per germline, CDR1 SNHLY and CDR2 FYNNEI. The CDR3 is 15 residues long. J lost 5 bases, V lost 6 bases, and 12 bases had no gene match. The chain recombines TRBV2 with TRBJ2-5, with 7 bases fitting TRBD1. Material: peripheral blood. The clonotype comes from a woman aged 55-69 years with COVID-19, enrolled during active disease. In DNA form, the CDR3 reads TGTGCCAGCAGGGTCGACAGGGCCCTCGGGGAGACCCAGTACTTC. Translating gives CASRVDRALGETQYF.